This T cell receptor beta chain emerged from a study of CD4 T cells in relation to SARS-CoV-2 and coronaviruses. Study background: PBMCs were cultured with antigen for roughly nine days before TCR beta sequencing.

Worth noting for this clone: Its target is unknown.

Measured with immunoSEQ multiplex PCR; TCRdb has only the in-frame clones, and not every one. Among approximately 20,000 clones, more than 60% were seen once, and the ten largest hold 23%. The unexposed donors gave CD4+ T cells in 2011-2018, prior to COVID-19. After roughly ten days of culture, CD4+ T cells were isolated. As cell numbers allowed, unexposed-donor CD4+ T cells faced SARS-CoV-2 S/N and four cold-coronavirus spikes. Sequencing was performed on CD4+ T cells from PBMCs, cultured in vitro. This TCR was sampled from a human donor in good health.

In nucleotides, the CDR3 is TGTGCCAGCCGGCTAGCGGGGAGTAATGAGCAGTTCTTC. Amino acids: CASRLAGSNEQFF. The chain couples TRBV7-2 to TRBJ2-1; TRBD2 matches at 9 bases. The CDR3 is 13 residues long. V shed 8 bases, J shed 7 bases, and the junction held 6 bases outside the gene matches. The V gene's germline CDR1 is SGHTA and CDR2 FQGNSA.